This passage covers 3 T cell receptor beta chains from one sample sequenced in a study of cytomegalovirus exposure and HLA in healthy donors (dated by TCRdb to 2016 to 2017). Receptors were amplified or captured by the immunoSEQ multiplex PCR assay. For the multiplex PCR, a mixture combining 60 forward primers for TCR Vbeta segments and 13 reverse primers for TCR Jbeta segments was used. Imported from immuneACCESS, the table was reduced by TCRdb to in-frame sequences with V and J called. These copies leave out some clones; in studies compared against another copy, an unresolved V gene accounts for under half, and the cause of the remainder is not known. The sample table lists 200,000 to 250,000 clones, about 89% of them with a count of one. The ten top clones hold 0.95% to 1.1% of the sample. Sequences were obtained from PBMCs. The receptor source for this set is a woman younger than 35 in good health and CMV-seronegative.

This clone has only a few counts. The chain uses TRBV29-1 and TRBJ1-4; 10 bases are shared with TRBD1. CDR3 length: 13 amino acids. V gave up 6 bases and J gave up 5 bases; unmatched junction bases: 3. The V gene's germline CDR1 is SQVTM and CDR2 ANQGSEA. The CDR3 spells CSVRQGANEKLFF. CDR3 coding DNA: TGCAGCGTGAGACAGGGGGCGAATGAAAAACTGTTTTTT.

This chain joins TRBV7-2 and TRBJ1-3; TRBD1 matches 10 bases. Germline CDR1 is SGHTA and CDR2 is FQGNSA. V lost 2 bases, J lost 2 bases, and 9 bases stayed unmatched. The CDR3 totals 18 residues. The CDR3 bases are TGTGCCAGCAGCTTATCCTCGCGGGACAGGGGCACTGGAAACACCATATATTTT. It encodes CASSLSSRDRGTGNTIYF.

There are a few counts of this clone. The gene calls are TRBV2 and TRBJ2-3; a possible D gene is TRBD2 (6 bases). CDR3 length: 13 residues. V was cut by 8 bases and J by 0 bases, with 9 bases left in between. Looked up from germline, CDR1 is SNHLY and CDR2 is FYNNEI. The CDR3 DNA follows: TGTGCCAGCCGAAGCGGGAGCACAGATACGCAGTATTTT. It translates to CASRSGSTDTQYF.